These 19 T cell receptor beta chains originate from one sample sequenced in a study of shared clonotypes between healthy human individuals. Repertoires were generated with immunoSEQ multiplex PCR, while TCRdb's copy carries only in-frame clones and drops some. In the table there are around 1,100,000 clones, around 77% of which are singletons. Sequencing used memory CD4+ T cells from PBMCs. The subset was: CD45RA-negative fraction. Receptor source: a man between 18 and 29 years old in good health. Some clones in this sample may be carry-over from other donors' samples.

The genes are TRBV27 and TRBJ2-4, with D possibly called TRBD1 or TRBD2 (5 bases each). Trimming cost V 1 base and J 1 base, with 11 bases left between them. The CDR3 has 16 amino acids. Germline V gene data show CDR1 as MNHEY and CDR2 as SMNVEV (reference sequence). The CDR3 protein is CASSLFGWGAKNIQYF. Written as DNA, the CDR3 is TGTGCCAGCAGTTTATTCGGGTGGGGGGCCAAAAACATTCAGTACTTC.

CDR3 coding DNA: TGTGCCAGCAATTTTTTCGGGAGCTCCTACGAGCAGTACTTC. Translating it yields CASNFFGSSYEQYF. This chain uses TRBV2 with TRBJ2-7; possibly TRBD2 for D (6 bases). The CDR3 spans 14 residues. V was shortened by 7 bases and J by 0 bases, with 13 bases between the two germline ends. Germline V gene lookup returns CDR1 SNHLY and CDR2 FYNNEI.

This chain joins TRBV6-1 and TRBJ2-3, with 7 bases identical to TRBD1. In germline, CDR1 is MNHNS, CDR2 SASEGT. J was trimmed by 2 bases and V by 8 bases; bases with no gene match: 7. The CDR3 totals 14 residues. The CDR3 region has the DNA TGTGCCAGCGACCGGGACAGCATCACAGATACGCAGTATTTT. It translates to CASDRDSITDTQYF.

The J gene is TRBJ2-7, the V gene TRBV7-6; 7 nucleotides line up with TRBD2. Trimming cost V 0 bases and J 1 base; bases outside gene matches: 3. This CDR3 contains 15 residues. Per germline, CDR1 SGHVS and CDR2 FNYEAQ. The CDR3 loop is CASSLAGSGSYEQYF. As DNA, the CDR3 is TGTGCCAGCAGCTTAGCCGGTAGCGGGTCCTACGAGCAGTACTTC.

The V and J genes are TRBV18 and TRBJ2-7; 7 nucleotides agree with TRBD2. The germline V gene encodes CDR1 KGHSH and CDR2 LQKENI. The CDR3 sequence is 14 residues long. Trimming cost V 3 bases and J 6 bases; bases outside gene matches: 8. CDR3 in DNA: TGTGCCAGCTCACCTGTGGGACTATCCCCCGAGCAGTACTTC. Encoded protein: CASSPVGLSPEQYF.

This chain links TRBV7-3 with TRBJ2-5, with 10 bases fitting TRBD2. The germline CDR1 and CDR2 sequences are SGHTA and FQGTGA. This CDR3 is 16 amino acids long. V lost 5 bases, J lost 1 base, and 7 bases stayed unmatched. CDR3 DNA sequence: TGTGCCAGCAGCCCTTCTAGCGGGAGAGGCCAAGAGACCCAGTACTTC. It is translated as CASSPSSGRGQETQYF.

The rearrangement joins TRBV18 to TRBJ2-7; no clear D gene. This CDR3 contains 14 residues. The ends were cut back, 6 bases at V and 6 bases at J, with 18 bases in the middle. Per germline, CDR1 KGHSH and CDR2 LQKENI. The CDR3 protein is CASSLGKSTGEQYF. CDR3 DNA: TGTGCCAGCTCTCTTGGTAAATCAACGGGCGAGCAGTACTTC.

About this clone: Since a much larger clone is just one base distant, this may be a read error. The CDR3, as DNA: TGTGCCAGCAGAACGAACGCTGAGGCTTTCTTT. Protein product: CASRTNAEAFF. V gene TRBV7-2 combines with J gene TRBJ1-1; D remains unclear. Germline V lookup: CDR1 SGHTA, CDR2 FQGNSA. The CDR3 has 11 residues. The full variable domain, completed using reference TRBV7-2 and TRBJ1-1, is GAGVSQSPSNKVTEKGKDVELRCDPISGHTALYWYRQSLGQGLEFLIYFQGNSAPDKSGLPSDRFSAERTGGSVSTLTIQRTQQEDSAVYLCASRTNAEAFFGQGTRLTVV.

The V gene is TRBV5-1, the J gene TRBJ2-3; D gene uncertain. The CDR3 has 16 residues. Trimming removed 0 bases from V and 1 base from J, with 12 bases in between. Germline V CDR1 and CDR2: SGHRS, YFSETQ. The CDR3 region is CASSLAPQSGTDTQYF. The CDR3 nucleotides read TGCGCCAGCAGCTTGGCCCCCCAATCGGGCACAGATACGCAGTATTTT.

The V and J genes are TRBV28 and TRBJ2-1; D is undetermined. Germline V gives CDR1 MDHEN, CDR2 SYDVKM. The V end was cut by 10 bases, the J end by 4 bases, with 17 bases between. This CDR3 has 14 residues. In DNA form, the CDR3 reads TGTGCCACTTCGGAGAACCTAAGTTACAATGAGCAGTTCTTC. It translates to CATSENLSYNEQFF.

The chain uses TRBV28 and TRBJ2-1; D might be TRBD1 (6 bases). Trimming took off 8 bases at V and 7 bases at J, with 15 bases between the two ends. This CDR3 contains 13 residues. In germline, CDR1 is MDHEN, CDR2 SYDVKM. The CDR3 sequence is CASLGAIRNEQFF. The CDR3 coding sequence is TGTGCCAGCTTGGGGGCTATTCGAAATGAGCAGTTCTTC.

The CDR3 nucleotides read TGCGCCAGCAGCTTGGGTCAAGAGACCCAGTCCAAGTACTTC. Translated: CASSLGQETQSKYF. This chain joins TRBV5-1 and TRBJ2-5; D remains ambiguous. The CDR3 has 14 amino acids. V was shortened by 0 bases and J by 12 bases, with 18 bases between the two germline ends. Germline CDR1 SGHRS, CDR2 YFSETQ.

The genes are TRBV2 and TRBJ1-3, with 7 bases identical to TRBD1. Germline V CDR1 and CDR2: SNHLY, FYNNEI. Unmatched junction bases numbered 4, after V lost 8 bases and J lost 0 bases. The CDR3 is 14 amino acids. This CDR3 is CASLGQISGNTIYF. The CDR3 DNA reads TGTGCCAGCCTGGGACAGATCTCTGGAAACACCATATATTTT.

CDR3 nucleotides: TGTGCCAGCAGCTTAGCCCCCTCTATGGTGCAGTTCTTC. Protein sequence: CASSLAPSMVQFF. The rearrangement uses TRBV7-9 and TRBJ2-1; D ambiguous. V was trimmed by 0 bases and J by 12 bases, leaving 12 bases between them. This CDR3 region has 13 residues. Germline assignment: CDR1 SEHNR and CDR2 FQNEAQ (reference sequence).

The chain links TRBV7-9 to TRBJ2-7; 8 bases line up with TRBD1. V was clipped by 2 bases and J by 5 bases; unmatched bases: 5. CDR3 length equals 14 residues. CDR1 and CDR2 from the germline V gene are SEHNR and FQNEAQ (reference sequence). The CDR3 DNA is TGTGCCAGCAGCTTAATTCCAGGGGGCCACGAGCAGTACTTC. Its protein is CASSLIPGGHEQYF.

The chain carries TRBV4-3 and TRBJ2-1, with a weak D call TRBD2 (5 bases). This CDR3 is built from 19 residues. V lost 1 base, J lost 9 bases, and 28 bases lay in between. Germline V CDR1 and CDR2: LGHNA, YSLEER. CDR3 in DNA: TGCGCCAGCAGCCAAGGGGCAGGAGGTTTTGGTCTCCGCGGTGGTGAGCAGTTCTTC. Encoded protein: CASSQGAGGFGLRGGEQFF.

This clone appeared once. This rearrangement joins TRBV5-1 to TRBJ2-7; 10 bases line up with TRBD1. Germline trimming cut 7 bases from V and 1 base from J; bases unmatched to any gene: 5. Germline CDR1 and CDR2: SGHRS and YFSETQ. This CDR3 comprises 14 residues. As DNA, the CDR3 is TGCGCCAGCTCCGGGACAGGGGCTTCCTACGAGCAGTACTTC. Translating it yields CASSGTGASYEQYF.

This rearrangement joins TRBV6-1 to TRBJ1-6; D not resolved. CDR3 size: 15 residues. The V end lost 6 bases, the J end lost 4 bases, and 13 bases lay between the germline ends. CDR1 and CDR2 (germline): MNHNS, SASEGT. The chain's CDR3 is CASRVPGSYNSPLHF. The CDR3 DNA reads TGTGCCAGCAGGGTCCCCGGGTCGTATAATTCACCCCTCCACTTT.

A few counts support this clone. The chain couples TRBV19 to TRBJ2-2, with TRBD2 matching over 9 bases. The CDR3 is 17 residues long. CDR1 is LNHDA and CDR2 is SQIVND in the germline V gene (reference sequence). The junction had 10 bases not matched to a gene; V was cut back by 5 bases and J by 3 bases. The DNA of the CDR3 is TGTGCCAGTAGTTTTGCCCTAGCGGGGACCTACACCGGGGAGCTGTTTTTT. This gives the protein CASSFALAGTYTGELFF.